The 18 T cell receptor beta chains below were found in one sample sequenced in a study of memory CD4+ T cells and cytomegalovirus serostatus (dated by TCRdb to between 2018 and 2021). Library method: the immunoSEQ multiplex PCR assay. In its TCRdb copy, this immuneACCESS table keeps in-frame sequences only and misses some clones. Where compared with another copy, unresolved V genes explain less than half of these, and the others have no known cause. Recorded for this sample are 50,000 to 65,000 clones; about 73% of them occurred a single time. The leading ten clones occupy roughly 2.7% of the sample. Single viable CD3+CD4+CD8-CD45RO+ cells were sorted as memory CD4+ T cells on a FACSAria II. Sequencing was carried out using memory CD4+ T cells from blood. All receptors come from an adult in good health and CMV-seropositive.

This chain uses TRBV19 with TRBJ2-5; 9 bases line up with TRBD1. This CDR3 is 15 amino acids long. The V gene end was trimmed by 3 bases and the J gene end by 5 bases; junction bases not matched to a gene: 7. Per the germline V gene, CDR1 is LNHDA and CDR2 is SQIVND (reference sequence). The DNA for the CDR3 is TGTGCCAGTAGTATGATAACAGGGGGCTTGGAGACCCAGTACTTC. Its translation is CASSMITGGLETQYF.

The chain combines TRBV2 with TRBJ1-1; D gene uncertain. CDR3 size: 12 residues. The germline V and J ends were trimmed by 0 bases and 11 bases, with 10 bases remaining between them. Germline V gene sequence: CDR1 SNHLY, CDR2 FYNNEI. The CDR3 sequence is CASSEAWGSAFF. The CDR3 DNA follows: TGTGCCAGCAGTGAAGCGTGGGGATCTGCTTTCTTT.

This chain uses TRBV15 with TRBJ2-3; no reliable D call. The CDR3 extends over 12 amino acids. Looked up from germline, CDR1 is LNHNV and CDR2 is YYDKDF (reference sequence). V lost 5 bases, J lost 7 bases, and 10 bases lay in between. The CDR3 sequence is CATSLDGNTQYF. The CDR3, as DNA: TGTGCCACCAGCCTGGACGGAAATACGCAGTATTTT.

This clone turned up a few times. The genes are TRBV7-8 and TRBJ2-7, with 9 positions matching TRBD1. The CDR3 runs to 16 residues. J lost 1 base, V lost 2 bases, and 6 bases had no gene match. Germline V CDR1 and CDR2: SGHVS, FQNEAQ. This CDR3 reads CASSLSWGQGSYEQYF. The CDR3, as DNA: TGTGCCAGCAGCTTAAGTTGGGGACAGGGTTCCTACGAGCAGTACTTC.

Here the CDR3 DNA reads TGTGCCAGCAGCTGGGACAGAATCTACGAGCAGTACTTC. Translated, it gives CASSWDRIYEQYF. This sequence joins TRBV7-2 and TRBJ2-7; 7 bases match TRBD1. The CDR3 sequence is 13 residues long. The germline V gene has CDR1 SGHTA and CDR2 FQGNSA. V lost 4 bases to trimming and J lost 3 bases; unmatched junction nucleotides: 3.

This clone came up once. The J gene is TRBJ2-3, the V gene TRBV18; D assignment may be TRBD1 or TRBD2 (5 bases each). There are 15 residues in the CDR3. Germline loops: CDR1 KGHSH, CDR2 LQKENI. V lost 3 bases, J lost 2 bases, and 12 bases lay in between. The CDR3, as DNA: TGTGCCAGCTCACCCGTGGGGACCTTCACAGATACGCAGTATTTT. Protein: CASSPVGTFTDTQYF. Full variable domain (missing parts from reference TRBV18 and TRBJ2-3): NAGVMQNPRHLVRRRGQEARLRCSPMKGHSHVYWYRQLPEEGLKFMVYLQKENIIDESGMPKERFSAEFPKEGPSILRIQQVVRGDSAAYFCASSPVGTFTDTQYFGPGTRLTVL.

The DNA of the CDR3 is TGTGCCAGCAGAGATGGACAGGATTACACTGAAGCTTTCTTT. Protein product: CASRDGQDYTEAFF. The chain uses TRBV6-1 and TRBJ1-1; 7 bases fit TRBD1. V dropped 6 bases and J dropped 3; count of bases not matched to a gene: 7. The CDR3 is 14 amino acids. The V gene's germline CDR1 is MNHNS and CDR2 SASEGT.

The chain uses TRBV19 and TRBJ2-3; 10 bases fit TRBD2. This CDR3 is 15 amino acids long. Trimming at V came to 7 bases and at J to 5 bases, leaving 9 bases not matched to a gene. Per the germline V gene, CDR1 is LNHDA and CDR2 is SQIVND (reference sequence). The CDR3 protein is CASNEQAGGKDTQYF. The CDR3 region has the DNA TGTGCCAGTAACGAACAAGCGGGAGGGAAAGATACGCAGTATTTT.

This clone was counted between two and nine times. V usage is TRBV6-6 and J usage is TRBJ2-3; D could derive from TRBD1 or TRBD2 (5 bases each). Germline V gene data show CDR1 as MNHNY and CDR2 as SVGAGI (reference sequence). With 4 bases removed from V and 1 base from J, the gap between germline ends came to 12 bases. The CDR3 runs 15 residues. CDR3 protein: CASSWGSVGTDTQYF. In DNA form, the CDR3 reads TGTGCCAGCAGTTGGGGGAGCGTTGGCACAGATACGCAGTATTTT.

The J gene is TRBJ2-3, the V gene TRBV5-6; 8 bases match TRBD2. J gave up 1 base and V 1 base, and 2 bases lay outside the gene matches. This CDR3 has 15 amino acids. Germline lookup yields CDR1 SGHDT and CDR2 YYEEEE. The CDR3 DNA follows: TGTGCCAGCAGCTTGCCCGGGAGGGGCACAGATACGCAGTATTTT. Protein: CASSLPGRGTDTQYF.

J is TRBJ2-5 and V is TRBV5-1, with D possibly being TRBD2 (5 bases). This CDR3 is 13 amino acids long. V dropped 4 bases and J dropped 5 bases, with 12 bases sitting between them. CDR1 is SGHRS, CDR2 YFSETQ, per germline. The CDR3 nucleotides read TGCGCCAGCAGCCTTACTAGTTCGGAGACCCAGTACTTC. Encoded protein: CASSLTSSETQYF.

The chain is built from TRBV4-3 and TRBJ2-7, with D hard to call. CDR3 length equals 13 residues. Germline V gene lookup returns CDR1 LGHNA and CDR2 YSLEER. The V end was cut by 0 bases, the J end by 3 bases, with 6 bases between. The CDR3 spells CASSQDGRYEQYF. As DNA, the CDR3 is TGCGCCAGCAGCCAAGACGGGCGCTACGAGCAGTACTTC.

V gene TRBV4-3 combines with J gene TRBJ2-2, with 8 bases fitting TRBD1. CDR1 LGHNA and CDR2 YSLEER come from the germline V gene. The ends lost 2 bases at V and 6 bases at J; junction bases unmatched: 11. CDR3 size: 17 residues. The CDR3 loop reads CASSQFRTGRSAGELFF. The CDR3 DNA follows: TGCGCCAGCAGCCAATTTCGGACAGGGCGGTCCGCCGGGGAGCTGTTTTTT.

CDR3 sequence: CASTTGEEFRWQFF. The CDR3 region has the DNA TGTGCCAGCACAACGGGAGAAGAGTTTCGGTGGCAGTTCTTC. This chain links TRBV6-1 with TRBJ2-1; maybe TRBD2 (6 bases). CDR3 length: 14 amino acids. V was trimmed by 7 bases and J by 12 bases, leaving 22 bases between them. Looked up from germline, CDR1 is MNHNS and CDR2 is SASEGT.

This clone is a singleton in its sample. The chain employs TRBV13 and TRBJ2-1; 9 bases line up with TRBD1. Trimming cost V 5 bases and J 8 bases; bases outside gene matches: 4. Looked up from germline, CDR1 is PRHDT and CDR2 is FYEKMQ (reference sequence). The CDR3 contains 13 residues. The CDR3 loop reads CASSGTGGHEQFF. CDR3 nucleotide sequence: TGTGCCAGCAGCGGAACAGGGGGCCATGAGCAGTTCTTC.

V gene TRBV4-3 combines with J gene TRBJ2-1; 7 bases agree with TRBD2. The ends lost 0 bases at V and 5 bases at J; junction bases unmatched: 4. Germline loops: CDR1 LGHNA, CDR2 YSLEER. This CDR3 comprises 15 residues. CDR3 amino acids: CASSQDGGGNNEQFF. In DNA form, the CDR3 reads TGCGCCAGCAGCCAAGATGGGGGGGGGAACAATGAGCAGTTCTTC.

This clone occurred once. The J gene is TRBJ1-3, the V gene TRBV7-6; D not certain. This CDR3 region has 13 residues. Germline V gene data show CDR1 as SGHVS and CDR2 as FNYEAQ. V was trimmed by 1 base and J by 4 bases, leaving 5 bases between them. The CDR3 region has the DNA TGTGCCAGCAGCTTAGGTGGGGGAAACACCATATATTTT. Its protein is CASSLGGGNTIYF.

V gene TRBV6-1 combines with J gene TRBJ1-4; TRBD1 matches 9 bases. Germline assignment: CDR1 MNHNS and CDR2 SASEGT. The CDR3 totals 15 residues. V was pared by 6 bases and J by 7 bases, with 9 bases of the junction left unmatched. In DNA, the CDR3 is TGTGCCAGCAGGCCGGGACAGGGCTTAAGTGAAAAACTGTTTTTT. Encoded protein: CASRPGQGLSEKLFF.